These 4 T cell receptor beta chains share one sample of origin, sequenced in a study of blood T cell repertoires in COVID-19. Some clones are missing from TCRdb's copy, which holds only in-frame ones; the method was immunoSEQ multiplex PCR. The sample consists of 90,000 or so clones, around 90% of them appearing once. Sequencing input: peripheral blood. These receptors were collected from an elderly woman with active or convalescent COVID-19.

The chain links TRBV11-2 to TRBJ1-6; tentative D call: TRBD1 (5 bases). Trimming removed 6 bases from V and 10 bases from J, with 22 bases in between. Germline-derived CDR1 and CDR2 are SGHAT and FQNNGV. The CDR3 is 16 amino acids. Written as DNA, the CDR3 is TGTGCCAGCAGGGGGGGAGGGGACGGCAGAAGCTCACCCCTCCACTTT. Translation: CASRGGGDGRSSPLHF.

The chain is built from TRBV19 and TRBJ2-2; 8 bases align to TRBD1. V shed 6 bases and J 7 bases; nucleotides not matched to a gene: 7. Germline V gives CDR1 LNHDA, CDR2 SQIVND (reference sequence). This CDR3 contains 14 residues. CDR3 protein: CASSSTGVGGELFF. The CDR3 bases are TGTGCCAGTAGCTCGACAGGGGTAGGCGGGGAGCTGTTTTTT.

The rearrangement uses TRBV3-1 (or the pseudogene TRBV3-2) and TRBJ2-3; D not resolved. The CDR3 contains 15 residues. Germline CDR1 reads LGHDT; CDR2 reads YNNKEL (reference sequence). Trimming removed 4 bases at V and 0 bases at J, with 11 bases between. The CDR3: CASSPSGTSTDTQYF. The CDR3 coding sequence is TGTGCCAGCAGCCCTTCGGGTACTAGCACAGATACGCAGTATTTT.

V and J are TRBV6-5 and TRBJ2-1; D might be TRBD2 (6 bases). This CDR3 has 15 residues. V gave up 2 bases and J gave up 2 bases, with 10 bases separating them. Germline CDR1 MNHEY, CDR2 SVGAGI. This chain's CDR3 is CASSYELAPYNEQFF. The CDR3 nucleotides read TGTGCCAGCAGTTACGAACTAGCCCCCTACAATGAGCAGTTCTTC.